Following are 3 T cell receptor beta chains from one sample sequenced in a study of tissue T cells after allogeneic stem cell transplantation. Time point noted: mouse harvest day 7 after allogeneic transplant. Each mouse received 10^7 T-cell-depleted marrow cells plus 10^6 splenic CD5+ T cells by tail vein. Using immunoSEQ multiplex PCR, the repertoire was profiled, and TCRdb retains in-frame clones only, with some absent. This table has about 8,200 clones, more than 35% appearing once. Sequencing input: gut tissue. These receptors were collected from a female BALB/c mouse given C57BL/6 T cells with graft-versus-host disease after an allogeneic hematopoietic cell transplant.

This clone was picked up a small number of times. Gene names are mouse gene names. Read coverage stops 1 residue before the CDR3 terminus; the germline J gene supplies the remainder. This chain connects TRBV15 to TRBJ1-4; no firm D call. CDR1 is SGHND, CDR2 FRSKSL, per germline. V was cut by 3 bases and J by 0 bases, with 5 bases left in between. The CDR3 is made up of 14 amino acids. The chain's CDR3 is CASSLWISNERLFF. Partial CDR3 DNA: TGTGCCAGCAGTTTGTGGATTTCCAACGAAAGATTATTT.

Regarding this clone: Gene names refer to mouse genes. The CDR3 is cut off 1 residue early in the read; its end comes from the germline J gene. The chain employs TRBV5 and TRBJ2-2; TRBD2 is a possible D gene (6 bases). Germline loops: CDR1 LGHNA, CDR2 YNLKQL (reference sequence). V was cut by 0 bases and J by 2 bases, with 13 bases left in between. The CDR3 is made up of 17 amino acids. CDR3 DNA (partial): TGTGCCAGCAGCCAAGATCGGGCCTGGGGCAACACCGGGCAGCTCTAC. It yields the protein CASSQDRAWGNTGQLY. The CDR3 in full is CASSQDRAWGNTGQLYF.

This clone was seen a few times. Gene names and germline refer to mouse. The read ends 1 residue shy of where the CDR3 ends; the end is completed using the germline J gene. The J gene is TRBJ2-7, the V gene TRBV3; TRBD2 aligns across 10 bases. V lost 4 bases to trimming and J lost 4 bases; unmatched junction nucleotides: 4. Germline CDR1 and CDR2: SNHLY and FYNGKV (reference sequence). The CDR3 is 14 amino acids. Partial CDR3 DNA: TGTGCCAGCAGCTCGAGACTGGGGGGTTATGAACAGTAC. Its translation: CASSSRLGGYEQY. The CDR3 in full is CASSSRLGGYEQYF. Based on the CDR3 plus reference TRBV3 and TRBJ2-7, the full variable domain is GPKVLQIPSHQIIDMGQMVTLNCDPVSNHLYFYWYKQILGQQMEFLVNFYNGKVMEKSKLFKDQFSVERPDGSYFTLKIQPTALEDSAVYFCASSSRLGGYEQYFGPGTRLTVL.